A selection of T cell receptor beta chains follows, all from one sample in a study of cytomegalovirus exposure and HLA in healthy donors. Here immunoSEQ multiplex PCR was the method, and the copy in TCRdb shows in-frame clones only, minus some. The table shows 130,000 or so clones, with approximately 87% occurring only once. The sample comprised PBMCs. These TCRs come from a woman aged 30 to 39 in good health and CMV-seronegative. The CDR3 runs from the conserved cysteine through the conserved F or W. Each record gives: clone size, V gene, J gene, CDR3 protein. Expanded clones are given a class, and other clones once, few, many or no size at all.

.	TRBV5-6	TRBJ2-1	CASSMTSGVYNEQFF
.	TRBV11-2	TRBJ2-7	CASSLGSRDRVLEQYF
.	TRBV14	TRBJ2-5	CASSQDPWGRGETQYF
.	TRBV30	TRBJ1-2	CAWAGGGYGYTF
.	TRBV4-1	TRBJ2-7	CASSHRQLSSYEQYF
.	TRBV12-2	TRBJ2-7	CASRSSPGQGAYEQYF
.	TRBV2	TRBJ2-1	CASSEQANEQFF
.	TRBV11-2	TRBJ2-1	CASSGTGGEASYNEQFF
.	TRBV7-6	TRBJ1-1	CASSLAQGINTEAFF
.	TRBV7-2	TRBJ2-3	CASSLVLAGYGDTQYF
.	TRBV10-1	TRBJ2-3	CASSEAGSTDTQYF
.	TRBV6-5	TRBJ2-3	CASSYRGSTDTQYF
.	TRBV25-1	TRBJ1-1	CASSEYEGNTEAFF
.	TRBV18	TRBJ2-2	CASSPGLSSPNTGELFF
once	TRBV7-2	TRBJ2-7	CASSLAGTGVSYEQYF
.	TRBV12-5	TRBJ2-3	CASGYGTSREITDTQYF
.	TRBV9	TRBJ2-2	CASSATGRGTGELFF
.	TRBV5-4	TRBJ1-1	CASSPEWMNTEAFF
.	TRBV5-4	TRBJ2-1	CASSGGQGRNEQFF
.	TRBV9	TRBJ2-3	CASSVAQTIRTDTQYF
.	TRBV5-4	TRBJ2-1	CASSLVQRGANEQFF
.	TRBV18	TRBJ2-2	CASSRNAGADTGELFF
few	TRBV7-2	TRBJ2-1	CASSPGGTSAYNEQFF
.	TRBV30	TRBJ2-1	CAWRRWGAANEQFF
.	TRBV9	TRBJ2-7	CASSPGGRGYEQYF
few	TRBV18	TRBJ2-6	CASSPSGANVLTF